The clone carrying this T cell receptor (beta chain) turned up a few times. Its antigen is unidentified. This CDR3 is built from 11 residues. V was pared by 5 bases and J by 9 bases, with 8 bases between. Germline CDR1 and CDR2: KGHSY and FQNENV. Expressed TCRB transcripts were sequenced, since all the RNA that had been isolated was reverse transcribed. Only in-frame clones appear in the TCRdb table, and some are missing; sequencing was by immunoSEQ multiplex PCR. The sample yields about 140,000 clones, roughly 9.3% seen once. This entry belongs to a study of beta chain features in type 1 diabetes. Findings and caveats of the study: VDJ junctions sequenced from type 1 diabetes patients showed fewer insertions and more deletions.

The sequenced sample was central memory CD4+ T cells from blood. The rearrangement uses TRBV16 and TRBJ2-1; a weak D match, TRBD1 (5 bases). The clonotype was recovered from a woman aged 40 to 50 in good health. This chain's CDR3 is CASSGAGEQFF. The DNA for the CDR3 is TGTGCCAGCAGCGGGGCCGGTGAGCAGTTCTTC. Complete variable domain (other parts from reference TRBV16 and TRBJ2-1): GEEVAQTPKHLVRGEGQKAKLYCAPIKGHSYVFWYQQVLKNEFKFLISFQNENVFDETGMPKERFSAKCLPNSPCSLEIQATKLEDSAVYFCASSGAGEQFFGPGTRLTVL.